The source of this T cell receptor beta chain is a study of shared clonotypes between healthy human individuals. Study at large: Those who served as donors were a couple of women and three men between the ages of 18 and 49.

Clones were read by immunoSEQ multiplex PCR, and TCRdb kept only the in-frame ones, dropping some. The table lists about 380,000 clones, 96% of them singletons. The germline V gene encodes CDR1 MDHEN and CDR2 SYDVKM. The CDR3 loop spans 15 amino acids. The J segment lost 1 base and the V segment lost 3 bases, leaving 5 bases of the junction unmatched. This sequence was found in a man aged 30 to 39 in good health. V and J are TRBV28 and TRBJ2-7, with 8 bases lining up with TRBD2. The sequencing input was memory CD8+ T cells sorted from blood. Subset specified: CD45RO+ cells pooled with CCR7-negative TemRA cells. CDR3 region: CASSFVTSASYEQYF. The CDR3 DNA is TGTGCCAGCAGTTTCGTGACTAGCGCTTCCTACGAGCAGTACTTC. Supplemented by reference TRBV28 and TRBJ2-7, the full variable domain reads DVKVTQSSRYLVKRTGEKVFLECVQDMDHENMFWYRQDPGLGLRLIYFSYDVKMKEKGDIPEGYSVSREKKERFSLILESASTNQTSMYLCASSFVTSASYEQYFGPGTRLTVT.